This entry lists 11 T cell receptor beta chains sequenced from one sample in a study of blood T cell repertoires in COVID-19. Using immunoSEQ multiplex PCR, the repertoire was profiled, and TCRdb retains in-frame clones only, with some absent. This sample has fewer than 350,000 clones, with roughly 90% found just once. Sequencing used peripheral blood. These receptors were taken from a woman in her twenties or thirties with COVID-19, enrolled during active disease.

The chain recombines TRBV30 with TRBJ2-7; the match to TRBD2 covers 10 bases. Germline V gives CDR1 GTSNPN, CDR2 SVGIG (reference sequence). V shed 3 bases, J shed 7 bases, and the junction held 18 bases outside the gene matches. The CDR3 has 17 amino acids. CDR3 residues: CAWRRLAGASSPGEQYF. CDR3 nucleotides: TGTGCCTGGAGACGGCTAGCGGGGGCCAGCTCGCCTGGAGAGCAGTACTTC.

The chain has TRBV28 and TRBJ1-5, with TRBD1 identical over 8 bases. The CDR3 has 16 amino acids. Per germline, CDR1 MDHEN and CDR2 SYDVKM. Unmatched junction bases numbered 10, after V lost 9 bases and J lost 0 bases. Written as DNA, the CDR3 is TGTGCCAGTTCCCGGGACAGGAGTTATAGCAATCAGCCCCAGCATTTT. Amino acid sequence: CASSRDRSYSNQPQHF.

Here the CDR3 reads CASSYSQGWTEAFF. The CDR3 DNA follows: TGTGCCAGCAGTTACTCACAGGGTTGGACTGAAGCTTTCTTT. This chain joins TRBV6-2 or TRBV6-3 and TRBJ1-1, with a weak D call TRBD1 (6 bases). Germline V lookup: CDR1 MNHEY, CDR2 SVGEGT. V lost 0 bases, J lost 5 bases, and 10 bases lay in between. This CDR3 has 14 amino acids.

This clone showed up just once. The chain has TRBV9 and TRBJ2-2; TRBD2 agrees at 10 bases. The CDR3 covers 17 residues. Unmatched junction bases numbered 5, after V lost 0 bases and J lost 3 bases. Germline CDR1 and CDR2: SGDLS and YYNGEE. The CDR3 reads CASSVASGRADTGELFF. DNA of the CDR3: TGTGCCAGCAGCGTAGCGAGCGGGAGGGCGGACACCGGGGAGCTGTTTTTT.

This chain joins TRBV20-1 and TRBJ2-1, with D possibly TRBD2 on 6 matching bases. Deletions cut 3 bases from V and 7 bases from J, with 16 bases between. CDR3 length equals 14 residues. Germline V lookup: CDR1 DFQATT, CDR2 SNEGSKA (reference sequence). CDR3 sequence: CSASFLARRNEQFF. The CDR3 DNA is TGCAGTGCTAGTTTTCTAGCGAGGAGGAATGAGCAGTTCTTC.

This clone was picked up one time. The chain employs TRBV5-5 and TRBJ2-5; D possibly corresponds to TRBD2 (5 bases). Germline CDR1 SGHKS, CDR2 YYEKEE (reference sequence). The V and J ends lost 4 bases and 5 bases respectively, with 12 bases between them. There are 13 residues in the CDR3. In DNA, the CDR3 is TGTGCCAGCAGCCTACGGGGAGACGAGACCCAGTACTTC. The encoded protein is CASSLRGDETQYF.

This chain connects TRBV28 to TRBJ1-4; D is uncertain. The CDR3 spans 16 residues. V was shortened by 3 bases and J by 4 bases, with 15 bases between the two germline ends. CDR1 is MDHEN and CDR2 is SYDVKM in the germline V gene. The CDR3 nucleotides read TGTGCCAGCAGTTTTCTAGGTCTCGCTCTTAATGAAAAACTGTTTTTT. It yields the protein CASSFLGLALNEKLFF.

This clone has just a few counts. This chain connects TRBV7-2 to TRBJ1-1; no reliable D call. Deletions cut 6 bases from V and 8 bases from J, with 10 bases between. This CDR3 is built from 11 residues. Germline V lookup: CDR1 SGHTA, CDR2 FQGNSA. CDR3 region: CASRNSGEAFF. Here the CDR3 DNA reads TGTGCCAGCAGAAACAGCGGGGAAGCTTTCTTT.

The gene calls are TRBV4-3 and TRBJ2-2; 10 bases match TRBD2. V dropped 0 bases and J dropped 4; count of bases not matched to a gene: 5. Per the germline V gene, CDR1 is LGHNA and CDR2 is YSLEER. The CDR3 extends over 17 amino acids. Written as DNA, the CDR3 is TGCGCCAGCAGCCAAGATCCAGCGGGAGGGCCCACCGGGGAGCTGTTTTTT. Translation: CASSQDPAGGPTGELFF.

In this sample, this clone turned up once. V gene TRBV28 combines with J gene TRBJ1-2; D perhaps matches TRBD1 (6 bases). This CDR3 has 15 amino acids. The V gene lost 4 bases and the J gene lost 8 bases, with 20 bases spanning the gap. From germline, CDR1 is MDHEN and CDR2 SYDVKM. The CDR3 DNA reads TGTGCCAGCAGTTACTTCTGGGACAATGGGGAAGGCTACACCTTC. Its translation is CASSYFWDNGEGYTF.

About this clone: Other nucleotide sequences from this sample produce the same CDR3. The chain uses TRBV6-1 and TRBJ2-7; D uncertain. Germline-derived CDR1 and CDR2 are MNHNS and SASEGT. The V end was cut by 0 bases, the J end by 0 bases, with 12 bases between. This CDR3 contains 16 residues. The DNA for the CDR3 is TGTGCCAGCAGTGAAGCGTCGGCGGATAGCTCCTACGAGCAGTACTTC. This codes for CASSEASADSSYEQYF.